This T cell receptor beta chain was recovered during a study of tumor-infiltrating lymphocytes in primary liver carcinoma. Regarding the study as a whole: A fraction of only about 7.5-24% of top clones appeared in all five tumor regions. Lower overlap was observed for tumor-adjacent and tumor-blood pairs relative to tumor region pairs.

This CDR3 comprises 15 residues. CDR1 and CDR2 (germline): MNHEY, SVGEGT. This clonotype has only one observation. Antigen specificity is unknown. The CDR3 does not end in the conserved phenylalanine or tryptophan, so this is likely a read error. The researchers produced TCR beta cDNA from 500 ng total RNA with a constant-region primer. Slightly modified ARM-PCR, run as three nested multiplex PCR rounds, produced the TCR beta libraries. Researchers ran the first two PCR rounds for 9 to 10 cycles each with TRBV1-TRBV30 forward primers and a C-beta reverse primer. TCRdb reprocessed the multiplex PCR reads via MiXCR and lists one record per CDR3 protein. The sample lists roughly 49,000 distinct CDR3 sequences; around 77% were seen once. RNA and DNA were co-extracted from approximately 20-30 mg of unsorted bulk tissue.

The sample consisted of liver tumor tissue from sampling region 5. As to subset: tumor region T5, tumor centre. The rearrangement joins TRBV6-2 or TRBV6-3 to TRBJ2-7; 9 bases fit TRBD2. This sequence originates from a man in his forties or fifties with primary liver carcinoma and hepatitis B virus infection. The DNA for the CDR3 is TGTGTCAGCAGCACTCCGACTAGCGGAGGATACGAGCAGTACTTA. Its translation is CVSSTPTSGGYEQYL.